Included here is one T cell receptor beta chain sequence, with context. Its antigen is not known. At one end the junction does not follow the germline gene, possibly because of a read error. This sample stems from a study of beta chain features in type 1 diabetes. Across the study: Patients and healthy donors were similar in age, gender and cell yields. Examined across all samples were about 110,000,000 sorted cells. Findings and limits, study-wide: There was a possibility that cDNA sequencing over-represented cells with high TCR expression. The study found moderately but significantly shorter TCRB CDR3s in all four CD4+ subsets of Type 1 diabetes patients.

The entirety of the isolated RNA underwent reverse transcription, so expressed TCRB transcripts were sequenced. TCRdb's table, derived via immunoSEQ multiplex PCR, lists solely in-frame clones and lacks some. The table has 200,000 to 250,000 clones, approximately 15% seen once. This CDR3 comprises 15 residues. Germline CDR1 SGHRS, CDR2 YFSETQ. The sequenced sample consisted of naive CD4+ T cells from blood. This receptor was taken from a man aged 25 to 45 with type 1 diabetes. V is TRBV5-1 and J is TRBJ2-3; possibly TRBD1 or TRBD2 for D (5 bases each). Here the CDR3 DNA reads TGCGCCAGCACCTTGGGGGTAGCTAGCACAGATACGCAGTATTTT. Amino acids: CASTLGVASTDTQYF. The variable domain in full, completed from reference TRBV5-1 and TRBJ2-3, reads KAGVTQTPRYLIKTRGQQVTLSCSPISGHRSVSWYQQTPGQGLQFLFEYFSETQRNKGNFPGRFSGRQFSNSRSEMNVSTLELGDSALYLCASTLGVASTDTQYFGPGTRLTVL.